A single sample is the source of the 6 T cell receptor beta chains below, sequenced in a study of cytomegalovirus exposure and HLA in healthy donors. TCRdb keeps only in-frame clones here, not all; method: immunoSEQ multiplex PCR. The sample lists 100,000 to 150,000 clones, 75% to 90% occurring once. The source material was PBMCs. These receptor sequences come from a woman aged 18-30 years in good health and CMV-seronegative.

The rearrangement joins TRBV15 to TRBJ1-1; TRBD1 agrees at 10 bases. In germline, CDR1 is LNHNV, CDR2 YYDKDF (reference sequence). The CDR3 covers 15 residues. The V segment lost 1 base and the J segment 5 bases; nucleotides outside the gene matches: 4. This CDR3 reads CATSRGQGARTEAFF. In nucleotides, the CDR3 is TGTGCCACCAGCAGAGGACAGGGGGCGAGAACTGAAGCTTTCTTT.

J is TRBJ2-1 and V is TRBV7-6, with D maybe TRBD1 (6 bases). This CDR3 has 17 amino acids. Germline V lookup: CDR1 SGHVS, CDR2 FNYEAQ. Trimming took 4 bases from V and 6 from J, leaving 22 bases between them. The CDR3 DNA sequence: TGTGCCAGCAGCTCCCAACCCCACGGTCTAGGGGGCAATGAGCAGTTCTTC. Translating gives CASSSQPHGLGGNEQFF.

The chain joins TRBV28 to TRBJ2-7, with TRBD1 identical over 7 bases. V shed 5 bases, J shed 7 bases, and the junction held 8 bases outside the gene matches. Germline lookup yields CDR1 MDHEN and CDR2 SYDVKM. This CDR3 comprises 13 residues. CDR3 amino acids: CASSPGTVGEQYV. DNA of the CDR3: TGTGCCAGCAGTCCCGGGACAGTGGGGGAGCAGTACGTC.

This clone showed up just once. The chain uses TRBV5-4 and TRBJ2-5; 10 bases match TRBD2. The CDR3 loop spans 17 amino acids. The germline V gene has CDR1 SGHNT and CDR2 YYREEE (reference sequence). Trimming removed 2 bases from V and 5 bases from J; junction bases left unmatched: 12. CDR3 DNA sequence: TGTGCCAGCAGCTTAAGGCCCAGCGGGAGGGCCTTTGAGACCCAGTACTTC. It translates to CASSLRPSGRAFETQYF. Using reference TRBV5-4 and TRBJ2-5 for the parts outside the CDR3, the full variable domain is ETGVTQSPTHLIKTRGQQVTLRCSSQSGHNTVSWYQQALGQGPQFIFQYYREEENGRGNFPPRFSGLQFPNYSSELNVNALELDDSALYLCASSLRPSGRAFETQYFGPGTRLLVL.

CDR3 protein: CASSRSPGVYGYTF. The DNA of the CDR3 is TGTGCCAGCAGTCGATCCCCCGGGGTCTATGGCTACACCTTC. The V call is TRBV28, the J call TRBJ1-2; D not resolved. V lost 5 bases to trimming and J lost 4 bases, with 14 bases between them. The CDR3 sequence is 14 residues long. The germline V gene has CDR1 MDHEN and CDR2 SYDVKM.

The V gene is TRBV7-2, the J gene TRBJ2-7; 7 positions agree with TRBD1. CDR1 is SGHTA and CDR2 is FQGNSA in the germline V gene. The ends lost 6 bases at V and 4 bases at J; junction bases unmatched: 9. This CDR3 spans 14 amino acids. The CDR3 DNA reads TGTGCCAGCAGAAAGGGGGCCTCGGTTTACGAGCAGTACTTC. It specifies CASRKGASVYEQYF.